Listed here are 6 T cell receptor beta chains from one sample, sequenced in a study of T cells in Graves' hyperthyroidism and ophthalmopathy. TCR beta CDR3 region amplification was performed from RNA transcripts. Primed by the HTBI set, a first-round RT-PCR was run on the TCR CDR3. TCRdb ran MiXCR on the multiplex PCR reads and lists one entry per CDR3 protein. The sample includes 500,000 to 750,000 distinct CDR3 sequences, 40% to 55% seen only once; the top ten take about 7.8%. What was sequenced was peripheral blood or thyroid tissue (not recorded which). Receptors originate from a young woman with Graves' hyperthyroidism.

The chain carries TRBV29-1 and TRBJ2-5; a possible D gene is TRBD2 (6 bases). V was clipped by 6 bases and J by 2 bases, with 25 bases between them. The CDR3 covers 17 residues. CDR1 is SQVTM and CDR2 is ANQGSEA in the germline V gene. Here the CDR3 reads CSVLEDYTGELQETQYF. As DNA, the CDR3 is TGCAGCGTGCTGGAGGACTACACCGGGGAGCTGCAAGAGACCCAGTACTTC.

This clonotype was detected ten times or more. The rearrangement joins TRBV15 to TRBJ2-7, with D possibly being TRBD1 (5 bases). Trimming removed 3 bases at V and 4 bases at J, with 10 bases between. Germline CDR1 reads LNHNV; CDR2 reads YYDKDF (reference sequence). CDR3 length: 13 amino acids. The CDR3 nucleotides read TGTGCCACCAGCAGGGGAACAGGTTACGAGCAGTACTTC. It specifies CATSRGTGYEQYF.

In this sample, this clonotype turned up many times. V gene TRBV5-1 combines with J gene TRBJ1-2, with TRBD1 as a possible D gene (6 bases). Germline values: CDR1 SGHRS, CDR2 YFSETQ. This CDR3 spans 14 amino acids. Trimming pared 4 bases from V and 5 bases from J, leaving 15 bases between. CDR3 region: CASSPLDSSYGYTF. In DNA form, the CDR3 reads TGCGCCAGCAGCCCGCTGGACAGTTCATATGGCTACACCTTC.

This clonotype has at least ten counts. J is TRBJ1-1 and V is TRBV29-1; tentative D call: TRBD1 (5 bases). Germline CDR1 SQVTM, CDR2 ANQGSEA. Between the trimmed V and J ends, which lost 1 base and 7 bases, there was a span of 10 bases. CDR3 length: 12 amino acids. The CDR3 region has the DNA TGCAGCGTTGAAGGGGGCAGACTTGAAGCTTTCTTT. This translates into CSVEGGRLEAFF. Complete variable domain (other parts from reference TRBV29-1 and TRBJ1-1): SAVISQKPSRDICQRGTSLTIQCQVDSQVTMMFWYRQQPGQSLTLIATANQGSEATYESGFVIDKFPISRPNLTFSTLTVSNMSPEDSSIYLCSVEGGRLEAFFGQGTRLTVV.

Concerning this clonotype: One base away lies a much larger clone, so this may be a sequencing read error. This rearrangement joins TRBV2 to TRBJ2-5; 13 nucleotides agree with TRBD2. This CDR3 is built from 17 residues. The germline CDR1 and CDR2 sequences are SNHLY and FYNNEI. The ends lost 8 bases at V and 0 bases at J; junction bases unmatched: 9. The chain's CDR3 is CASGAGTSGAYQETQYF. For the CDR3, the DNA is TGTGCCAGCGGAGCCGGGACTAGCGGGGCGTACCAAGAGACCCAGTACTTC.

With respect to this clonotype: At one end, the junction sequence differs from germline, possibly due to a read error. This chain's CDR3 is CASSQAGQGYSSQPQHF. CDR3 nucleotide sequence: TGTGCCAGCAGCCAAGCGGGACAGGGATATAGCAGTCAGCCCCAGCATTTT. The chain joins TRBV4-2 to TRBJ1-5, with 9 bases aligning to TRBD1. The CDR3 consists of 17 residues. CDR1 is LGHNA, CDR2 YNFKEQ, per germline.